A single sample gave rise to the 5 T cell receptor beta chains below, sequenced in a study of CD4 T cells in relation to SARS-CoV-2 and coronaviruses. Before the COVID-19 pandemic, during about 2011-2019, CD4+ T cells were taken from unexposed donors. The cells were cultured for approximately 10 days before CD4+ T cells were isolated. For these receptors, no antigen is known. Generated by immunoSEQ multiplex PCR, the TCRdb table keeps only in-frame clones and is missing some. The table shows more than 25,000 clones, with 75% occurring only once. The specimen sequenced was CD4+ T cells from PBMCs, cultured in vitro. The origin of the receptors is a human donor in good health.

The rearrangement links TRBV7-9 to TRBJ2-5; TRBD2 matches at 13 bases. This CDR3 region has 17 residues. With 8 bases clipped from V and 5 bases from J, the junction kept 14 bases outside the gene matches. CDR1 is SEHNR and CDR2 is FQNEAQ in the germline V gene (reference sequence). The CDR3 protein is CASGGLAGEVAGETQYF. DNA of the CDR3: TGTGCCAGCGGCGGACTAGCGGGAGAGGTGGCGGGGGAGACCCAGTACTTC.

This chain uses TRBV28 with TRBJ1-2; no firm D call. The germline V gene encodes CDR1 MDHEN and CDR2 SYDVKM. The CDR3 runs to 14 residues. The V gene lost 6 bases and the J gene lost 4 bases, with 15 bases spanning the gap. The CDR3 protein is CASRRTLRGYGYTF. As DNA, the CDR3 is TGTGCCAGCAGACGCACCCTCCGGGGCTATGGCTACACCTTC.

V is TRBV6-5 and J is TRBJ1-6, with D perhaps TRBD1 (6 bases). CDR3 length equals 14 residues. CDR1 is MNHEY and CDR2 is SVGAGI in the germline V gene. Trimming shortened V by 6 bases and J by 9 bases, and 15 bases separated the two germline ends. CDR3 amino acids: CASSSDRPLSPLHF. The CDR3 nucleotides read TGTGCCAGCAGCTCAGACAGGCCTCTTTCACCCCTCCACTTT.

This clone appeared a single time. V gene TRBV12-3 or TRBV12-4 combines with J gene TRBJ1-4; D gene unclear. The CDR3 contains 12 residues. The V end was cut by 5 bases, the J end by 10 bases, with 11 bases between. The CDR3 DNA follows: TGTGCCAGCAGTCCTTCAATGGGAAAACTGTTTTTT. It specifies CASSPSMGKLFF.

This clone was seen more than once but under ten times. The chain carries TRBV11-2 and TRBJ2-2; D possibly corresponds to TRBD2 (5 bases). This CDR3 has 15 residues. The germline gives CDR1 SGHAT, CDR2 FQNNGV. V was clipped by 4 bases and J by 2 bases, with 11 bases between them. In DNA, the CDR3 is TGTGCCAGCAGCTACGGGAACCAAAACACCGGGGAGCTGTTTTTT. Protein product: CASSYGNQNTGELFF.